The 12 T cell receptor beta chains in this list originate from one sample, sequenced in a study of T cell responses to AZD1222 COVID-19 vaccine. Produced via immunoSEQ multiplex PCR; TCRdb's table is partial and in-frame only. The repertoire has 100,000 to 150,000 clones, over 80% of them found once; the top ten carry under 7%. The starting material was peripheral blood, obtained on day 0 of AZD1222 vaccination. Receptors originate from an adult in good health.

This clone was seen more than once but under ten times. The J gene is TRBJ1-5, the V gene TRBV7-8; weak D call: TRBD1 (5 bases). This CDR3 is built from 15 residues. CDR1 is SGHVS, CDR2 FQNEAQ, per germline. V was pared by 2 bases and J by 7 bases, with 15 bases between. The CDR3 here is CASSLNLGGRQPQHF. CDR3 nucleotides: TGTGCCAGCAGCTTAAATTTGGGGGGAAGGCAGCCCCAGCATTTT.

The chain combines TRBV11-1 with TRBJ2-2; TRBD1 matches at 7 bases. CDR3 size: 15 residues. J lost 1 base, V lost 2 bases, and 1 base had no gene match. Germline CDR1 reads SGHAT; CDR2 reads FQDESV (reference sequence). The CDR3 DNA follows: TGTGCCAGCAGCTTAAGGACAGGGAACACCGGGGAGCTGTTTTTT. Its translation: CASSLRTGNTGELFF. The variable domain in full, with the rest retrieved from reference TRBV11-1 and TRBJ2-2, is EAEVAQSPRYKITEKSQAVAFWCDPISGHATLYWYRQILGQGPELLVQFQDESVVDDSQLPKDRFSAERLKGVDSTLKIQPAELGDSAMYLCASSLRTGNTGELFFGEGSRLTVL.

The chain combines TRBV6-5 with TRBJ2-3; the D call may be TRBD1 or TRBD2 (5 bases each). V gave up 6 bases and J gave up 0 bases, with 10 bases separating them. The CDR3 loop spans 14 amino acids. The germline CDR1 and CDR2 sequences are MNHEY and SVGAGI. The CDR3 region is CASRPGRSTDTQYF. For the CDR3, the DNA is TGTGCCAGCAGACCGGGACGAAGCACAGATACGCAGTATTTT.

V is TRBV12-3 or TRBV12-4 and J is TRBJ1-4, with D tentatively TRBD1 (6 bases). V gave up 5 bases and J gave up 7 bases, with 11 bases separating them. CDR3 length equals 13 residues. The CDR3 sequence: CASSATGFEKLFF. Here the CDR3 DNA reads TGTGCCAGCAGTGCTACAGGGTTTGAAAAACTGTTTTTT.

The V and J genes are TRBV18 and TRBJ1-1; 9 nucleotides match TRBD1. Germline CDR1 and CDR2: KGHSH and LQKENI. Trimming removed 1 base from V and 1 base from J; junction bases left unmatched: 4. The CDR3 extends over 16 amino acids. The CDR3 here is CASSPLNRGRNTEAFF. As DNA, the CDR3 is TGTGCCAGCTCACCACTAAACAGGGGGCGGAACACTGAAGCTTTCTTT. The whole variable domain, remainder taken from reference TRBV18 and TRBJ1-1, is NAGVMQNPRHLVRRRGQEARLRCSPMKGHSHVYWYRQLPEEGLKFMVYLQKENIIDESGMPKERFSAEFPKEGPSILRIQQVVRGDSAAYFCASSPLNRGRNTEAFFGQGTRLTVV.

The chain has TRBV19 and TRBJ1-2; D is uncertain. V lost 3 bases and J lost 8, with 13 bases in between. Germline V lookup: CDR1 LNHDA, CDR2 SQIVND (reference sequence). The CDR3 has 13 residues. CDR3 in amino acids: CASSISSLGGYTF. The CDR3 DNA is TGTGCCAGTAGTATCTCCTCTCTCGGGGGCTACACCTTC.

The rearrangement links TRBV6-1 to TRBJ2-7, with D hard to call. Germline CDR1 reads MNHNS; CDR2 reads SASEGT. The germline V and J ends were trimmed by 0 bases and 1 base, with 4 bases remaining between them. The CDR3 has 13 amino acids. The CDR3 DNA sequence: TGTGCCAGCAGTGAAGCTCGGTCCTACGAGCAGTACTTC. As protein: CASSEARSYEQYF.

The rearrangement uses TRBV18 and TRBJ2-7; D gene unclear. V was pared by 1 base and J by 3 bases, with 10 bases between. The CDR3 spans 14 residues. Germline CDR1 is KGHSH and CDR2 is LQKENI. CDR3 in amino acids: CASSPRALDYEQYF. CDR3 DNA sequence: TGTGCCAGCTCACCACGAGCCTTAGACTACGAGCAGTACTTC.

The CDR3 DNA reads as TGTGCCATCAGTGAGTCACGGGGGAACACTGAAGCTTTCTTT. Translation gives CAISESRGNTEAFF. V gene TRBV10-3 combines with J gene TRBJ1-1; D unresolved. V lost 0 bases and J lost 1, with 6 bases in between. The CDR3 sequence is 14 residues long. In germline, CDR1 is ENHRY, CDR2 SYGVKD.

J is TRBJ2-1 and V is TRBV5-1, with 10 positions matching TRBD2. Germline CDR1 reads SGHRS; CDR2 reads YFSETQ. The J segment lost 8 bases and the V segment lost 1 base, leaving 15 bases of the junction unmatched. The CDR3 has 18 amino acids. The CDR3 protein is CASSLHRTSGILRDEQFF. In DNA, the CDR3 is TGCGCCAGCAGCTTGCACCGAACTAGCGGGATTCTTAGGGATGAGCAGTTCTTC.

V and J are TRBV28 and TRBJ1-3; 7 positions match TRBD1. Germline CDR1 reads MDHEN; CDR2 reads SYDVKM. V lost 5 bases and J lost 4; bases outside the gene matches: 5. The CDR3 contains 14 residues. For the CDR3, the DNA is TGTGCCAGCAGTCCGGGGACAGCAGGAAACACCATATATTTT. Its translation: CASSPGTAGNTIYF.

The chain couples TRBV21-1 to TRBJ1-4. TRBV21-1 is labeled a pseudogene. The CDR3 loop spans 15 amino acids. The CDR3, as DNA: TGTGCCAGCAGTAGAGATGGGACCGGTAGGGAAAAACTGTTTTTT. It is translated as CASSRDGTGREKLFF.